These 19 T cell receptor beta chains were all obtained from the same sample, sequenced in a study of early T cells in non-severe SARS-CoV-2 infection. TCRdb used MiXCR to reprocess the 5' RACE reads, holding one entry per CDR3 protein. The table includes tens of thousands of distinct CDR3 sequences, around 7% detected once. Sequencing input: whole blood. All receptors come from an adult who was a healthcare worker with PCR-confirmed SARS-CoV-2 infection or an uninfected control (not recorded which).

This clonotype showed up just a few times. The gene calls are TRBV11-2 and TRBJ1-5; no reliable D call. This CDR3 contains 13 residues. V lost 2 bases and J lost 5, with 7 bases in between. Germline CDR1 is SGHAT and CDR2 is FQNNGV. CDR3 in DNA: TGTGCCAGCAGCTTATCCCCGCATCAGCCCCAGCATTTT. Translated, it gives CASSLSPHQPQHF.

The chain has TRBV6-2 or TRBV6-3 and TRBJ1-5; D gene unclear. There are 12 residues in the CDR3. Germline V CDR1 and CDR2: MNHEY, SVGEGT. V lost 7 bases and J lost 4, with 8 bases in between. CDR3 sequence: CASKRENQPQHF. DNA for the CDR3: TGTGCCAGCAAACGGGAAAATCAGCCCCAGCATTTT.

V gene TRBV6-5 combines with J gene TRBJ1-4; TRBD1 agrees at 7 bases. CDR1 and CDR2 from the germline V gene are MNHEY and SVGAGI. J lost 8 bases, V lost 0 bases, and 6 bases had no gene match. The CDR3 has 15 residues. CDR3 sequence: CASSYSTGRGEKLFF. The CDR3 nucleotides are TGTGCCAGCAGTTACTCGACCGGCAGGGGGGAAAAACTGTTTTTT.

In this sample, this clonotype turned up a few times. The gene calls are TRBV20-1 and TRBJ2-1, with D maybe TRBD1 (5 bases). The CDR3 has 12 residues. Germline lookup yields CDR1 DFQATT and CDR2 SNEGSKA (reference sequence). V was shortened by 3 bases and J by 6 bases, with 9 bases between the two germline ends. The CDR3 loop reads CSASQGRNEQFF. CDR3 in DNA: TGCAGTGCTAGTCAGGGCCGCAATGAGCAGTTCTTC.

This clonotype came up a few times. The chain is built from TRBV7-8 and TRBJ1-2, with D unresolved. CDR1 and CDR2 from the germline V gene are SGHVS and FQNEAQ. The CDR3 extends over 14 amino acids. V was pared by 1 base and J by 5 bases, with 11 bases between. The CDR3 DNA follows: TGTGCCAGCAGCTTAGGTAAAGGGCTGTATGGCTACACCTTC. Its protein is CASSLGKGLYGYTF. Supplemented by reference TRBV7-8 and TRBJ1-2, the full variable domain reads GAGVSQSPRYKVAKRGQDVALRCDPISGHVSLFWYQQALGQGPEFLTYFQNEAQLDKSGLPSDRFFAERPEGSVSTLKIQRTQQEDSAVYLCASSLGKGLYGYTFGSGTRLTVV.

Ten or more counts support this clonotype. CDR3 coding DNA: TGTGCCAGCGCCCCCAGGGAACCTAACTATGGCTACACCTTC. Amino acid sequence: CASAPREPNYGYTF. V is TRBV25-1 and J is TRBJ1-2; weak D call: TRBD1 (5 bases). Germline lookup yields CDR1 MGHDK and CDR2 SYGVNS. Deletions cut 8 bases from V and 0 bases from J, with 13 bases between. CDR3 length: 14 residues.

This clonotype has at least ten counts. CDR3 sequence (DNA): TGTGCCAGCAGCAACTGGGTTGGAGGGCGGTTTGACGAGCAGTACTTC. This translates into CASSNWVGGRFDEQYF. The chain joins TRBV6-5 to TRBJ2-7; D perhaps matches TRBD2 (6 bases). V lost 6 bases and J lost 5, with 23 bases in between. CDR3 length: 16 amino acids. CDR1 and CDR2 from the germline V gene are MNHEY and SVGAGI.

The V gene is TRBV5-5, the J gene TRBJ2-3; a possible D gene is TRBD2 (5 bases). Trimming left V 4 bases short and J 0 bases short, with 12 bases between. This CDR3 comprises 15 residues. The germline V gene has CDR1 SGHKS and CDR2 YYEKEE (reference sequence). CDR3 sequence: CASSPSGGSTDTQYF. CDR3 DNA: TGTGCCAGCAGCCCATCGGGCGGGAGCACAGATACGCAGTATTTT.

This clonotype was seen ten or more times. CDR3 sequence (DNA): TGTGCCAGCGCAAGAGAGACCCAGTACTTC. Translating gives CASARETQYF. The V call is TRBV2, the J call TRBJ2-5, with D unresolved. CDR3 size: 10 residues. CDR1 SNHLY and CDR2 FYNNEI come from the germline V gene. Trimming cost V 8 bases and J 4 bases, with 5 bases left between them.

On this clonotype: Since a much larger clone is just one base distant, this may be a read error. The CDR3 DNA reads as TGCAGCGTTACCGGGACTGCGAACACCGGGGAGCTGTTTTTT. Translated: CSVTGTANTGELFF. V and J are TRBV29-1 and TRBJ2-2; a weak D match, TRBD2 (6 bases). The CDR3 is made up of 14 amino acids. Germline V gene sequence: CDR1 SQVTM, CDR2 ANQGSEA. Trimming took 5 bases from V and 0 from J, leaving 10 bases between them.

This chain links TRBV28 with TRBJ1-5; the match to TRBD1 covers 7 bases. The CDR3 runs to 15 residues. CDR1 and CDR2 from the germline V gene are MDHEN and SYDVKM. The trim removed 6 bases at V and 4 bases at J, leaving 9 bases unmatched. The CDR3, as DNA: TGTGCCAGCAGCCGCCCCGGGACAGTAAATCAGCCCCAGCATTTT. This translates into CASSRPGTVNQPQHF.

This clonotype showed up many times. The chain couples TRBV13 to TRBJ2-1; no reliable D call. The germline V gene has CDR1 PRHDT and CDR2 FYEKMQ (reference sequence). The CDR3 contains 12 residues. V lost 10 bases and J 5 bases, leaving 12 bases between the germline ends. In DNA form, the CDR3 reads TGTGCCACCCCCGTCCGGCACAATGAGCAGTTCTTC. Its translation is CATPVRHNEQFF.

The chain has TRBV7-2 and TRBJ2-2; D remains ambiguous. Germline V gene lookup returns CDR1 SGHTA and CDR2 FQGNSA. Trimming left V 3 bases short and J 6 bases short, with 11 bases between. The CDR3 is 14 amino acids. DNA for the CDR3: TGTGCCAGCAGCTTGTCCCCTATGGCCGGGGAGCTGTTTTTT. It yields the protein CASSLSPMAGELFF.

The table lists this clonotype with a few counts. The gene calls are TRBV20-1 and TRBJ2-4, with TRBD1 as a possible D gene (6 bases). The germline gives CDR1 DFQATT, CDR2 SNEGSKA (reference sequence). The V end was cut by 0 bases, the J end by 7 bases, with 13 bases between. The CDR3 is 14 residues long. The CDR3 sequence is CSARDQGRGNIQYF. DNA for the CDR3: TGCAGTGCTAGAGATCAGGGCAGGGGTAACATTCAGTACTTC.

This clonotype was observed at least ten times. The CDR3 loop reads CASSADTHRGEQFF. DNA for the CDR3: TGTGCCAGCAGTGCAGACACCCACCGGGGTGAGCAGTTCTTC. The chain combines TRBV2 with TRBJ2-1, with a possible D match to TRBD2 (5 bases). The V gene's germline CDR1 is SNHLY and CDR2 FYNNEI. V lost 4 bases and J 9 bases, leaving 16 bases between the germline ends. This CDR3 is built from 14 residues.

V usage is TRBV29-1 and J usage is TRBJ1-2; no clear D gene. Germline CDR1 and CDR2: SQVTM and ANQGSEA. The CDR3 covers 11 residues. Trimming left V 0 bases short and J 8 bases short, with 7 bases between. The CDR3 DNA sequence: TGCAGCGTTGAAGACAGGCGCGGCTACACCTTC. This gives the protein CSVEDRRGYTF.

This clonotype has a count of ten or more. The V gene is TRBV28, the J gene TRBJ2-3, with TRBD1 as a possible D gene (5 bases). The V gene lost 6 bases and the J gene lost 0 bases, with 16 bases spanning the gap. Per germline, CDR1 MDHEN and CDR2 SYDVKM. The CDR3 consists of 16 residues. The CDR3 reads CASSPLLGASTDTQYF. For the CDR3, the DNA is TGTGCCAGCAGCCCCCTCTTAGGGGCTAGCACAGATACGCAGTATTTT.

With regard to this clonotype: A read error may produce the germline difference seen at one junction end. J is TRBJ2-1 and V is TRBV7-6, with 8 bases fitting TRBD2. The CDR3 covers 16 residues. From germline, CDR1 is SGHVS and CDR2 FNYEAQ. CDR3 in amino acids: CVSSLVSGRVGNEQFF. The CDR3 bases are TGTGTCAGCAGCTTAGTATCCGGGAGGGTCGGTAATGAGCAGTTCTTC.

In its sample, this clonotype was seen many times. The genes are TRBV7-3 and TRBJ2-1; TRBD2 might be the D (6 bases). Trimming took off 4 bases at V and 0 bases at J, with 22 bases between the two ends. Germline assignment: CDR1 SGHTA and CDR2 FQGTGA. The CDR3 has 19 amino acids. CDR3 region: CASSSAVGERVGSYNEQFF. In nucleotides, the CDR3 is TGTGCCAGCAGCTCAGCCGTGGGGGAGCGGGTGGGCTCCTACAATGAGCAGTTCTTC.